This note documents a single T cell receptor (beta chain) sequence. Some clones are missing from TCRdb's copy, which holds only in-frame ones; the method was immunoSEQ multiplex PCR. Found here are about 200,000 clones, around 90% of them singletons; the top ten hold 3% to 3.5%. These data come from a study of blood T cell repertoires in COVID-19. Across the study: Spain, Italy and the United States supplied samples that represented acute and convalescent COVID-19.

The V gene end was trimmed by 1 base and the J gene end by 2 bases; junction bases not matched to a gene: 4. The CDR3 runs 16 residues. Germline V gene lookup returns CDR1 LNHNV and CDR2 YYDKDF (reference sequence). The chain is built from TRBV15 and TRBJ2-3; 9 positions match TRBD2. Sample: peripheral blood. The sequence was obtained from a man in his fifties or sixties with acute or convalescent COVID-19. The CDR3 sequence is CATSRVRGGNTDTQYF. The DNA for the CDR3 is TGTGCCACCAGCAGAGTGCGGGGGGGAAACACAGATACGCAGTATTTT. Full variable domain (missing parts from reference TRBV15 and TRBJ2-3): DAMVIQNPRYQVTQFGKPVTLSCSQTLNHNVMYWYQQKSSQAPKLLFHYYDKDFNNEADTPDNFQSRRPNTSFCFLDIRSPGLGDTAMYLCATSRVRGGNTDTQYFGPGTRLTVL.